In this sample, the clone carrying this T cell receptor (beta chain) turned up a few times. The target antigen is unknown. This entry is derived from a study of T-cell memory formation after mild COVID-19. Findings of the study overall: In second-wave clones peaking day 37, SARS-CoV-2 specificity remained unconfirmed.

Using constant-segment primers, 5'RACE produced TCR alpha and TCR beta cDNA libraries carrying sample barcodes and UMIs. TCRdb redid the calling of the 5' RACE reads with MiXCR, one entry per CDR3 protein. The profile covers about 340,000 distinct CDR3 sequences, with around a sixth appearing a single time and approximately 20% taken by the ten largest. Sequencing input: PBMCs or a T cell subset sorted from them (not recorded which). The source of this sequence is a man aged 18-30 years who had mild COVID-19 (a few samples of this study predate the infection). Cell type and time point are not known.

The CDR3 spells CASSLSPVSPHNEQFF. CDR3 bases: TGTGCCAGCAGCTTAAGCCCAGTCTCCCCCCACAATGAGCAGTTCTTC. This chain connects TRBV7-2 to TRBJ2-1; D remains unclear. Germline V gene lookup returns CDR1 SGHTA and CDR2 FQGNSA. CDR3 length: 16 residues. V gave up 2 bases and J gave up 5 bases, with 16 bases separating them.